The source of this TCR beta chain is a study of T cell changes during pregnancy in multiple sclerosis. This CDR3 spans 15 amino acids. With 5 bases clipped from V and 3 bases from J, the junction kept 7 bases outside the gene matches. Germline CDR1 SGHVS, CDR2 FQNEAQ. Sequencing was performed with immunoSEQ multiplex PCR; in TCRdb, only in-frame clones are kept and a portion is missing. This sample has about 31,000 clones, with 70% to 90% found just once. The sample in question was CD4+ T cells from peripheral blood mononuclear cells, obtained in the first trimester of pregnancy. J is TRBJ1-1 and V is TRBV7-8; 9 bases line up with TRBD1. The clonotype was recovered from a female donor in good health, enrolled as a control in a pregnancy study. CDR3 sequence (DNA): TGTGCCAGCAGCGTTGGACAGGGGAGTTACACTGAAGCTTTCTTT. Its protein is CASSVGQGSYTEAFF.